This is a list of T cell receptor beta chains from one sample in a study of cytomegalovirus exposure and HLA in healthy donors. The protocol was immunoSEQ multiplex PCR, while the TCRdb copy is restricted to in-frame clones and leaves out a portion. The sample carries fewer than 140,000 clones, roughly four fifths recorded once. Material for sequencing was PBMCs. The receptors here all came from a male donor in good health and CMV-seropositive. CDR3s include the opening cysteine and the closing phenylalanine or tryptophan. The D gene is left open where the match is weak. Only part of the rows carry a size: once, few, many, or a class if the clone is expanded.

>.|13|.|TRBJ1-1|TRBV7-9
CASRKDQYAEAFF
TGTGCCAGCAGGAAAGATCAGTATGCTGAAGCTTTCTTT
>.|14|.|TRBJ2-7|TRBV11-1
CASSLRMTPYEQYF
TGTGCCAGCAGCTTGCGGATGACTCCCTACGAGCAGTACTTC
>.|12|few|TRBJ1-6|TRBV28
CASRAGYSPLHF
TGTGCCAGCCGTGCAGGGTATTCACCCCTCCACTTT
>.|14|.|TRBJ2-3|TRBV5-1
CASSLAGPADTQYF
TGCGCCAGCAGCTTGGCAGGTCCCGCAGATACGCAGTATTTT
>TRBD1|14|.|TRBJ1-2|TRBV27
CASSVSRDSYGYAF
TGTGCCAGCAGTGTATCCCGGGACAGCTATGGCTACGCCTTC
>TRBD1|15|.|TRBJ1-5|TRBV5-8
CASSLYRGAGQPQHF
TGTGCCAGCAGCTTGTACAGGGGAGCCGGTCAGCCCCAGCATTTT
>.|13|.|TRBJ2-5|TRBV4-3
CASSQGGRETQYF
TGCGCCAGCAGCCAAGGCGGGCGAGAGACCCAGTACTTC
>TRBD1|16|few|TRBJ2-6|TRBV19
CASSMTGAAGANVLTF
TGTGCCAGTAGTATGACAGGGGCGGCTGGGGCCAACGTCCTGACTTTC
>TRBD1|15|.|TRBJ2-7|TRBV6-6
CASSYPGGQAYEQYF
TGTGCCAGCAGTTACCCAGGGGGACAGGCCTACGAGCAGTACTTC
>.|15|.|TRBJ1-6|TRBV7-3
CASSLVGSPVTPLHF
TGTGCCAGCAGCTTAGTTGGGAGCCCTGTGACACCCCTCCACTTT
>.|19|.|TRBJ1-1|TRBV6-1
CASSEAQYRVAGRNTEAFF
TGTGCCAGCAGTGAAGCCCAATACAGGGTAGCGGGGCGGAACACTGAAGCTTTCTTT
>TRBD2|16|few|TRBJ2-3|TRBV6-5
CASSLTSAGGAGTQYF
TGTGCCAGCAGTTTAACCTCAGCGGGAGGAGCTGGCACGCAGTATTTT
>.|13|.|TRBJ1-5|TRBV6-6
CASSYQGNQPQHF
TGTGCCAGCAGTTACCAGGGCAATCAGCCCCAGCATTTT
>.|14|.|TRBJ1-3|TRBV5-1
CASSGPGVGNTIYF
TGCGCCAGCAGCGGACCAGGGGTAGGAAACACCATATATTTT
>.|14|.|TRBJ2-1|TRBV7-9
CASSLASSSNEQFF
TGTGCCAGCAGCTTAGCGTCCTCCTCCAATGAGCAGTTCTTC
>TRBD1|14|.|TRBJ2-3|TRBV6-5
CASSYGQGADTQYF
TGTGCCAGCAGTTACGGACAGGGGGCAGATACGCAGTATTTT